Presented here are 29 T cell receptor beta chains from one specimen sequenced in a study of blood T cell repertoires in COVID-19. Produced via immunoSEQ multiplex PCR; TCRdb's table is partial and in-frame only. The data show about 300,000 clones, around 84% seen once. The material sequenced was peripheral blood. The receptors derive from an older man with acute or convalescent COVID-19.

The chain combines TRBV7-9 with TRBJ2-7; tentative D call: TRBD2 (6 bases). This CDR3 has 14 residues. CDR1 SEHNR and CDR2 FQNEAQ come from the germline V gene (reference sequence). Trimming took 0 bases from V and 3 from J, leaving 9 bases between them. The DNA of the CDR3 is TGTGCCAGCAGCTTAGCGGGACTGGACTACGAGCAGTACTTC. Protein sequence: CASSLAGLDYEQYF. The entire variable domain, with the rest obtained from reference TRBV7-9 and TRBJ2-7, is as follows: DTGVSQNPRHKITKRGQNVTFRCDPISEHNRLYWYRQTLGQGPEFLTYFQNEAQLEKSRLLSDRFSAERPKGSFSTLEIQRTEQGDSAMYLCASSLAGLDYEQYFGPGTRLTVT.

The CDR3 nucleotides read TGTGCCAGCAGCCAAGAGCGGGTATCTGGGGCCAACGTCCTGACTTTC. Its protein product is CASSQERVSGANVLTF. The chain is built from TRBV3-1 (or the pseudogene TRBV3-2) and TRBJ2-6; TRBD2 is a possible D gene (5 bases). The CDR3 covers 16 residues. Trimming removed 0 bases at V and 1 base at J, with 7 bases between. Germline-derived CDR1 and CDR2 are LGHDT and YNNKEL (reference sequence).

A single count supports this clone. V gene TRBV25-1 combines with J gene TRBJ2-7; 10 bases line up with TRBD1. The CDR3 has 15 amino acids. J was trimmed by 6 bases and V by 1 base; bases with no gene match: 6. CDR1 is MGHDK and CDR2 is SYGVNS in the germline V gene. The DNA for the CDR3 is TGTGCCAGCAGTGAATCCGGGACAGGGGTCCGCGAGCAGTACTTC. This gives the protein CASSESGTGVREQYF.

The table lists this clone with a count of one. The chain joins TRBV5-6 to TRBJ2-7; TRBD1 is a possible D gene (6 bases). This CDR3 has 15 residues. Looked up from germline, CDR1 is SGHDT and CDR2 is YYEEEE. Trimming took off 4 bases at V and 2 bases at J, with 16 bases between the two ends. The CDR3 region has the DNA TGTGCCAGCAGCCCCGGCCCAGGGGAGACCTACGAGCAGTACTTC. Encoded protein: CASSPGPGETYEQYF.

V is TRBV15 and J is TRBJ2-5; D not resolved. Between the trimmed V and J ends, which lost 0 bases and 3 bases, there was a span of 5 bases. The CDR3 totals 13 residues. Germline V gene sequence: CDR1 LNHNV, CDR2 YYDKDF (reference sequence). Written as DNA, the CDR3 is TGTGCCACCAGCAGAGACCCGGAAGAGACCCAGTACTTC. Translation gives CATSRDPEETQYF.

The rearrangement joins TRBV10-2 to TRBJ2-1; possibly TRBD2 for D (5 bases). Germline loops: CDR1 WSHSY, CDR2 SAAADI. V lost 4 bases and J 5 bases, leaving 9 bases between the germline ends. This CDR3 spans 13 amino acids. The CDR3 loop is CASSVARNNEQFF. DNA of the CDR3: TGCGCCAGCAGTGTAGCGCGAAACAATGAGCAGTTCTTC.

The count of this clone is one. The CDR3 DNA reads as TGTGCCAGCAGCCAAGACAGGCAAATCTACGAGCAGTACTTC. Its protein product is CASSQDRQIYEQYF. This chain connects TRBV4-2 to TRBJ2-7; D ambiguous. In germline, CDR1 is LGHNA, CDR2 YNFKEQ. Deletions cut 0 bases from V and 3 bases from J, with 9 bases between. The CDR3 is made up of 14 amino acids.

This clone was detected a few times. The chain uses TRBV23-1 and TRBJ1-2, with 9 bases lining up with TRBD1. TRBV23-1 is flagged as an ORF with uncertain function. V lost 2 bases, J lost 10 bases, and 5 bases stayed unmatched. The CDR3 contains 13 residues. Here the CDR3 DNA reads TGCGCCAGCAGTCAAGGTTGGGACAGGGACTACACCTTC. It specifies CASSQGWDRDYTF.

The J gene is TRBJ1-4, the V gene TRBV5-1; D perhaps matches TRBD1 (6 bases). Germline V lookup: CDR1 SGHRS, CDR2 YFSETQ. V was pared by 4 bases and J by 6 bases, with 13 bases between. The CDR3 has 14 residues. The CDR3, as DNA: TGCGCCAGCAGCCTTGGACAGCTGGATGAAAAACTGTTTTTT. This gives the protein CASSLGQLDEKLFF.

The chain couples TRBV6-2 or TRBV6-3 to TRBJ2-2; unclear D gene. Trimming removed 5 bases at V and 1 base at J, with 8 bases between. The germline V gene encodes CDR1 MNHEY and CDR2 SVGEGT. CDR3 length: 14 residues. CDR3 sequence (DNA): TGTGCCAGCAGTCTACGCCTGAACACCGGGGAGCTGTTTTTT. It yields the protein CASSLRLNTGELFF.

The genes are TRBV30 and TRBJ2-7; D may be TRBD2 (5 bases). V lost 2 bases, J lost 0 bases, and 17 bases lay in between. Germline V lookup: CDR1 GTSNPN, CDR2 SVGIG (reference sequence). The CDR3 length is 16 residues. The CDR3 nucleotides are TGTGCCTGGAGTATAAATTACGGGATGTACTCCTACGAGCAGTACTTC. It yields the protein CAWSINYGMYSYEQYF.

This clone was recorded once. The J gene is TRBJ2-7, the V gene TRBV30, with D unclear. The germline V gene has CDR1 GTSNPN and CDR2 SVGIG (reference sequence). Trimming left V 1 base short and J 5 bases short, with 12 bases between. This CDR3 spans 13 amino acids. CDR3: CAWSGLVRHEQYF. The CDR3 DNA is TGTGCCTGGAGTGGTCTAGTACGCCACGAGCAGTACTTC.

This clone was detected only once. The chain joins TRBV28 to TRBJ2-1; 7 bases are shared with TRBD2. Germline CDR1 is MDHEN and CDR2 is SYDVKM. The length of the CDR3 is 15 residues. Trimming cost V 2 bases and J 0 bases; bases outside gene matches: 1. Here the CDR3 reads CASSLGGGSYNEQFF. The DNA for the CDR3 is TGTGCCAGCAGTTTAGGGGGGGGCTCCTACAATGAGCAGTTCTTC. Full variable domain (remainder filled in from reference TRBV28 and TRBJ2-1): DVKVTQSSRYLVKRTGEKVFLECVQDMDHENMFWYRQDPGLGLRLIYFSYDVKMKEKGDIPEGYSVSREKKERFSLILESASTNQTSMYLCASSLGGGSYNEQFFGPGTRLTVL.

V gene TRBV4-2 combines with J gene TRBJ2-5; perhaps TRBD2 as D (6 bases). The CDR3 is made up of 14 amino acids. Germline V gives CDR1 LGHNA, CDR2 YNFKEQ. V was cut by 4 bases and J by 2 bases, with 11 bases left in between. CDR3 bases: TGTGCCAGCAGCCGGGACTCCTCTCAAGAGACCCAGTACTTC. Translating gives CASSRDSSQETQYF.

V gene TRBV4-2 combines with J gene TRBJ2-5; D gene uncertain. This CDR3 has 15 amino acids. The V end was cut by 2 bases, the J end by 5 bases, with 15 bases between. Germline CDR1 LGHNA, CDR2 YNFKEQ. CDR3 nucleotide sequence: TGTGCCAGCAGCCAAAGCCGGCGGCCCTTGGAGACCCAGTACTTC. It codes for CASSQSRRPLETQYF.

The rearrangement uses TRBV30 and TRBJ1-3; no reliable D call. The germline V gene has CDR1 GTSNPN and CDR2 SVGIG (reference sequence). This CDR3 contains 13 residues. The V end lost 2 bases, the J end lost 7 bases, and 12 bases lay between the germline ends. CDR3 protein: CAWSTGVWNTIYF. CDR3 nucleotides: TGTGCCTGGAGTACGGGAGTATGGAACACCATATATTTT.

This chain connects TRBV19 to TRBJ1-1; unclear D gene. Between the trimmed V and J ends, which lost 4 bases and 0 bases, there was a span of 9 bases. The germline CDR1 and CDR2 sequences are LNHDA and SQIVND (reference sequence). The CDR3 loop spans 14 amino acids. CDR3 coding DNA: TGTGCCAGTAGTACCCTACTAGTGAACACTGAAGCTTTCTTT. This encodes CASSTLLVNTEAFF.

The CDR3 nucleotides read TGTGCCACCAGCAGAGATCTGACGCTGACTAGCACAGATACGCAGTATTTT. As protein: CATSRDLTLTSTDTQYF. The gene calls are TRBV15 and TRBJ2-3; unclear D gene. V shed 0 bases and J shed 0 bases, with 13 bases lying between them. CDR3 length: 17 amino acids. Germline CDR1 and CDR2: LNHNV and YYDKDF (reference sequence).

The V and J genes are TRBV28 and TRBJ1-1, with TRBD1 identical over 10 bases. The CDR3 runs to 17 residues. The germline V gene has CDR1 MDHEN and CDR2 SYDVKM. Trimming at V came to 5 bases and at J to 5 bases, leaving 14 bases not matched to a gene. The CDR3 DNA reads as TGTGCCAGCAGTCCTCCGGGACAGGGGACTAGGTGGACTGAAGCTTTCTTT. Protein sequence: CASSPPGQGTRWTEAFF. Based on the CDR3 plus reference TRBV28 and TRBJ1-1, the full variable domain is DVKVTQSSRYLVKRTGEKVFLECVQDMDHENMFWYRQDPGLGLRLIYFSYDVKMKEKGDIPEGYSVSREKKERFSLILESASTNQTSMYLCASSPPGQGTRWTEAFFGQGTRLTVV.

The chain carries TRBV6-2 or TRBV6-3 and TRBJ2-5; D is perhaps TRBD2 (6 bases). This CDR3 has 15 residues. Germline V gives CDR1 MNHEY, CDR2 SVGEGT. The V gene lost 5 bases and the J gene lost 0 bases, with 13 bases spanning the gap. The CDR3: CASSSRDSYQETQYF. The CDR3 nucleotides read TGTGCCAGCAGTAGCCGGGACTCGTACCAAGAGACCCAGTACTTC.

This chain uses TRBV7-8 with TRBJ2-2, with a tentative D call TRBD1 (7 bases). Germline assignment: CDR1 SGHVS and CDR2 FQNEAQ. Trimming left V 5 bases short and J 5 bases short, with 21 bases between. The CDR3 extends over 17 amino acids. CDR3 residues: CASSRRGAGTVTGELFF. CDR3 DNA: TGTGCCAGCAGCCGGAGGGGGGCAGGGACAGTAACCGGGGAGCTGTTTTTT.

The chain carries TRBV7-2 and TRBJ2-5; 7 bases match TRBD2. The germline CDR1 and CDR2 sequences are SGHTA and FQGNSA. The trim removed 3 bases at V and 3 bases at J, leaving 4 bases unmatched. The CDR3 covers 14 residues. CDR3 DNA: TGTGCCAGCAGCTTGAGTCTAGCGGAAGAGACCCAGTACTTC. Translated, it gives CASSLSLAEETQYF.

The table lists this clone with a count of one. This rearrangement joins TRBV29-1 to TRBJ1-1; the match to TRBD1 covers 7 bases. The CDR3 consists of 13 residues. Germline assignment: CDR1 SQVTM and CDR2 ANQGSEA. Germline trimming cut 7 bases from V and 1 base from J; bases unmatched to any gene: 6. Here the CDR3 DNA reads TGCAGCGGCCGAACAGGGGCGAACACTGAAGCTTTCTTT. Translated, it gives CSGRTGANTEAFF.

The V gene is TRBV5-6, the J gene TRBJ1-5; TRBD1 aligns across 7 bases. The CDR3 consists of 13 residues. Germline CDR1 SGHDT, CDR2 YYEEEE. J gave up 5 bases and V 4 bases, and 3 bases lay outside the gene matches. The CDR3: CASSRDSHQPQHF. Here the CDR3 DNA reads TGTGCCAGCAGCCGGGACAGTCATCAGCCCCAGCATTTT.

For the CDR3, the DNA is TGTGCCAGCAGCTTACAGGGGGCCACAGATACGCAGTATTTT. Its translation: CASSLQGATDTQYF. V usage is TRBV7-2 and J usage is TRBJ2-3, with 8 nucleotides matching TRBD1. Germline loops: CDR1 SGHTA, CDR2 FQGNSA. The CDR3 has 14 residues. V trimming: 2 bases; J trimming: 2 bases; junction bases outside the gene matches: 0.

The chain links TRBV28 to TRBJ1-2; maybe TRBD1 (6 bases). Trimming cost V 5 bases and J 4 bases, with 20 bases left between them. Germline values: CDR1 MDHEN, CDR2 SYDVKM. This CDR3 region has 16 residues. CDR3 sequence (DNA): TGTGCCAGCAGTACCCTCCGACAGGCCAAGTCCTATGGCTACACCTTC. Translated, it gives CASSTLRQAKSYGYTF.

The J gene is TRBJ1-4, the V gene TRBV5-6; D remains unclear. V lost 1 base, J lost 5 bases, and 6 bases lay in between. Looked up from germline, CDR1 is SGHDT and CDR2 is YYEEEE. The CDR3 runs 13 residues. The chain's CDR3 is CASSLSGNEKLFF. CDR3 sequence (DNA): TGTGCCAGCAGCTTGTCGGGAAATGAAAAACTGTTTTTT.

The chain links TRBV19 to TRBJ2-1; TRBD2 matches at 13 bases. The J segment lost 6 bases and the V segment lost 7 bases, leaving 9 bases of the junction unmatched. The CDR3 is 16 residues long. Germline CDR1 reads LNHDA; CDR2 reads SQIVND (reference sequence). This CDR3 is CASTRTSGSLINEQFF. CDR3 coding DNA: TGTGCCAGTACTAGGACTAGCGGGAGTCTAATCAATGAGCAGTTCTTC. Full variable domain (rest looked up from reference TRBV19 and TRBJ2-1): DGGITQSPKYLFRKEGQNVTLSCEQNLNHDAMYWYRQDPGQGLRLIYYSQIVNDFQKGDIAEGYSVSREKKESFPLTVTSAQKNPTAFYLCASTRTSGSLINEQFFGPGTRLTVL.

The chain uses TRBV19 and TRBJ2-3, with TRBD1 identical over 8 bases. This CDR3 is built from 14 residues. Germline V gives CDR1 LNHDA, CDR2 SQIVND (reference sequence). With 5 bases clipped from V and 5 bases from J, the junction kept 6 bases outside the gene matches. In DNA form, the CDR3 reads TGTGCCAGTAGTCAGGGGGCCGAAGTAGATACGCAGTATTTT. Amino acids: CASSQGAEVDTQYF.